The 22 T cell receptor beta chains below all came from one sample that was sequenced in a study of blood T cell repertoires in COVID-19. The repertoire was sequenced with immunoSEQ multiplex PCR; TCRdb's copy has only in-frame clones and lacks some. In the table there are more than 400,000 clones, 80% to 90% of which are singletons. Sequencing input: peripheral blood. The receptors derive from a human donor in a cohort sampled during active COVID-19.

The chain employs TRBV7-2 and TRBJ2-1; 9 bases line up with TRBD2. Trimming took 2 bases from V and 0 from J; bases not matched to a gene: 11. Germline CDR1 is SGHTA and CDR2 is FQGNSA. This CDR3 has 19 amino acids. DNA of the CDR3: TGTGCCAGCAGCTTAAACAGCCTAGCGGGAAGGAGCTCCTACAATGAGCAGTTCTTC. Its translation: CASSLNSLAGRSSYNEQFF.

The rearrangement links TRBV28 to TRBJ2-7; 12 bases agree with TRBD1. V lost 5 bases and J lost 5; bases outside the gene matches: 10. Germline V gene sequence: CDR1 MDHEN, CDR2 SYDVKM. The CDR3 length is 16 residues. CDR3 loop: CASSLAPGQGADEQYF. The CDR3 DNA sequence: TGTGCCAGCAGTCTCGCCCCGGGACAGGGGGCGGACGAGCAGTACTTC.

This clone was seen a few times. The chain carries TRBV30 and TRBJ2-7; D is possibly TRBD2 (5 bases). Per germline, CDR1 GTSNPN and CDR2 SVGIG (reference sequence). The CDR3 runs to 12 residues. Trimming removed 4 bases from V and 2 bases from J, with 9 bases in between. CDR3 sequence: CAWKRETYEQYF. In DNA form, the CDR3 reads TGTGCCTGGAAACGGGAAACCTACGAGCAGTACTTC.

This clone was recorded a few times. The chain links TRBV5-6 to TRBJ1-2; 7 nucleotides agree with TRBD1. Germline V CDR1 and CDR2: SGHDT, YYEEEE. The CDR3 consists of 18 residues. V lost 3 bases to trimming and J lost 0 bases; unmatched junction nucleotides: 14. CDR3 nucleotides: TGTGCCAGCAGCTCACTCTCGACGACAGGGCTGACTAACTATGGCTACACCTTC. Its protein product is CASSSLSTTGLTNYGYTF.

J is TRBJ2-3 and V is TRBV18, with D possibly TRBD1 on 5 matching bases. Germline loops: CDR1 KGHSH, CDR2 LQKENI. The CDR3 spans 13 residues. The V end was cut by 3 bases, the J end by 4 bases, with 8 bases between. The CDR3 sequence is CASSPLGADTQYF. The CDR3 DNA follows: TGTGCCAGCTCACCCCTAGGGGCAGATACGCAGTATTTT.

In its sample, this clone was seen once. The chain employs TRBV10-1 and TRBJ2-6; D might be TRBD1 (6 bases). This CDR3 has 17 residues. Trimming shortened V by 6 bases and J by 0 bases, and 15 bases separated the two germline ends. Per germline, CDR1 WNHNN and CDR2 SYGVQD (reference sequence). The CDR3 DNA reads TGCGCCAGCAGCGTTGGGGGACACCTCTCTGGGGCCAACGTCCTGACTTTC. As protein: CASSVGGHLSGANVLTF.

The V gene is TRBV30, the J gene TRBJ1-5, with D possibly TRBD1 on 5 matching bases. From germline, CDR1 is GTSNPN and CDR2 SVGIG (reference sequence). This CDR3 contains 13 residues. Trimming removed 4 bases from V and 4 bases from J, with 11 bases in between. CDR3 nucleotides: TGTGCCTGGAATCGACAGACAAATCAGCCCCAGCATTTT. This sequence encodes CAWNRQTNQPQHF.

CDR3 coding DNA: TGTGCCAGCAGCCCCCCAGGGTTAGGAACAGATACGCAGTATTTT. Protein product: CASSPPGLGTDTQYF. The chain carries TRBV3-1 (or the pseudogene TRBV3-2) and TRBJ2-3, with a possible D match to TRBD1 (5 bases). The CDR3 has 15 residues. CDR1 LGHDT and CDR2 YNNKEL come from the germline V gene (reference sequence). V was pared by 4 bases and J by 3 bases, with 14 bases between.

V usage is TRBV9 and J usage is TRBJ1-2; weak D call: TRBD1 (6 bases). CDR1 is SGDLS and CDR2 is YYNGEE in the germline V gene. Trimming took 0 bases from V and 5 from J, leaving 11 bases between them. This CDR3 contains 14 residues. CDR3 in DNA: TGTGCCAGCAGCGTAGAACAGGGAGATTATGGCTACACCTTC. It yields the protein CASSVEQGDYGYTF.

The CDR3 bases are TGTGCCAGCAGCTTAGATCAGGGCGAAAACACCGGGGAGCTGTTTTTT. It specifies CASSLDQGENTGELFF. The J gene is TRBJ2-2, the V gene TRBV7-9, with D possibly TRBD1 on 5 matching bases. Germline CDR1 and CDR2: SEHNR and FQNEAQ (reference sequence). This CDR3 region has 16 residues. With 1 base removed from V and 2 bases from J, the gap between germline ends came to 11 bases.

The V gene is TRBV5-8, the J gene TRBJ2-3, with unresolved D. Germline V lookup: CDR1 SGHTS, CDR2 YDEGEE. Trimming shortened V by 1 base and J by 2 bases, and 14 bases separated the two germline ends. CDR3 length: 16 residues. CDR3 protein: CASSLSLNLITDTQYF. CDR3 nucleotide sequence: TGTGCCAGCAGCTTGAGCCTGAACTTAATCACAGATACGCAGTATTTT.

This clone appeared once. This sequence joins TRBV24-1 and TRBJ2-3; TRBD2 might be the D (6 bases). V shed 11 bases and J shed 2 bases, with 16 bases lying between them. Germline CDR1 and CDR2: KGHDR and SFDVKD. The CDR3 covers 14 residues. Written as DNA, the CDR3 is TGTGCCATCATGGGGGGAGCAGACACAGATACGCAGTATTTT. Its translation is CAIMGGADTDTQYF.

This clone was seen a few times. V gene TRBV7-2 combines with J gene TRBJ1-6; 9 bases align to TRBD1. This CDR3 region has 19 residues. CDR1 is SGHTA, CDR2 FQGNSA, per germline. The ends lost 4 bases at V and 7 bases at J; junction bases unmatched: 17. The CDR3 DNA is TGTGCCAGCAGCTCTGGGGACAGGGTGAACGCGCGACCAAATTCACCCCTCCACTTT. This codes for CASSSGDRVNARPNSPLHF.

The rearrangement joins TRBV7-9 to TRBJ2-1, with D unresolved. The germline gives CDR1 SEHNR, CDR2 FQNEAQ (reference sequence). The CDR3 spans 14 residues. Trimming pared 5 bases from V and 3 bases from J, leaving 11 bases between. The CDR3: CASSPELNYNEQFF. In nucleotides, the CDR3 is TGTGCCAGCAGCCCCGAACTAAACTACAATGAGCAGTTCTTC.

The rearrangement uses TRBV7-2 and TRBJ1-5, with 10 bases fitting TRBD1. CDR1 is SGHTA, CDR2 FQGNSA, per germline. This CDR3 is 15 amino acids long. Trimming at V came to 6 bases and at J to 2 bases, leaving 4 bases not matched to a gene. The CDR3 is CASSRQGAGNQPQHF. For the CDR3, the DNA is TGTGCCAGCAGTAGACAGGGGGCAGGCAATCAGCCCCAGCATTTT.

This clone was recorded once. V usage is TRBV15 and J usage is TRBJ1-1; D is possibly TRBD1 (6 bases). V was pared by 4 bases and J by 1 base, with 7 bases between. Germline CDR1 is LNHNV and CDR2 is YYDKDF (reference sequence). The CDR3 is 13 amino acids. Written as DNA, the CDR3 is TGTGCCACCAGCACAGGGGCGAACACTGAAGCTTTCTTT. Amino acids: CATSTGANTEAFF.

The rearrangement links TRBV7-8 to TRBJ2-3, with D perhaps TRBD2 (5 bases). This CDR3 has 15 amino acids. Between the trimmed V and J ends, which lost 5 bases and 0 bases, there was a span of 12 bases. CDR1 is SGHVS, CDR2 FQNEAQ, per germline. CDR3 in DNA: TGTGCCAGCAGCCTGAGCGGAACTAGCACAGATACGCAGTATTTT. Translating gives CASSLSGTSTDTQYF.

This chain connects TRBV3-1 (or the pseudogene TRBV3-2) to TRBJ2-1; D is possibly TRBD2 (6 bases). This CDR3 has 17 residues. V was pared by 4 bases and J by 4 bases, with 20 bases between. Germline loops: CDR1 LGHDT, CDR2 YNNKEL (reference sequence). CDR3 coding DNA: TGTGCCAGCAGCCTCCCCGGGGCGGGATTCAATTACAATGAGCAGTTCTTC. Residues: CASSLPGAGFNYNEQFF.

V gene TRBV6-9 combines with J gene TRBJ1-4; 7 bases are a match to TRBD1. Unmatched junction bases numbered 3, after V lost 6 bases and J lost 2 bases. Per germline, CDR1 MNHGY and CDR2 SVAAGI. The CDR3 has 14 amino acids. The CDR3 is CASSPTGTNEKLFF. The CDR3 nucleotides are TGTGCCAGCAGCCCGACAGGGACTAATGAAAAACTGTTTTTT.

This clone appeared a single time. The V call is TRBV9, the J call TRBJ1-1, with 8 bases identical to TRBD1. V lost 2 bases and J lost 4; bases outside the gene matches: 13. Germline V CDR1 and CDR2: SGDLS, YYNGEE. This CDR3 comprises 17 residues. CDR3 in amino acids: CASSVGQGARGGTEAFF. DNA for the CDR3: TGTGCCAGCAGCGTCGGACAGGGAGCTAGGGGTGGCACTGAAGCTTTCTTT.

The genes are TRBV3-1 (or the pseudogene TRBV3-2) and TRBJ2-7, with TRBD2 matching 13 bases. Per the germline V gene, CDR1 is LGHDT and CDR2 is YNNKEL (reference sequence). The CDR3 has 15 amino acids. Trimming cost V 6 bases and J 3 bases; bases outside gene matches: 5. Here the CDR3 reads CASRPTSGRFYEQYF. The CDR3 DNA follows: TGTGCCAGCAGGCCGACTAGCGGGAGGTTCTACGAGCAGTACTTC.

The V call is TRBV30, the J call TRBJ2-1; 13 bases align to TRBD2. The V and J ends lost 3 bases and 7 bases, in that order; junction bases with no gene match: 9. The germline CDR1 and CDR2 sequences are GTSNPN and SVGIG (reference sequence). The CDR3 spans 16 residues. CDR3 loop: CAWSGGLAGISNEQFF. The CDR3 coding sequence is TGTGCCTGGAGCGGGGGACTAGCGGGAATCTCGAATGAGCAGTTCTTC.